This section outlines one T cell receptor beta chain sequence together with its context. The data derive from a study of blood T cell repertoires in COVID-19. The CDR3 extends over 12 amino acids. Trimming stripped 5 bases from V and 7 bases from J, with 11 bases between. Germline lookup yields CDR1 SGHVS and CDR2 FQNEAQ. The data were produced by immunoSEQ multiplex PCR, yet TCRdb's version contains in-frame clones alone and is incomplete. The repertoire holds under 150,000 clones, with roughly four fifths as singletons. Sequenced: peripheral blood. This TCR was recovered from a woman of 80 years or more in a cohort sampled during active or convalescent COVID-19. The chain combines TRBV7-8 with TRBJ1-2; D possibly corresponds to TRBD1 (5 bases). CDR3 in amino acids: CASSPGGTGYTF. For the CDR3, the DNA is TGTGCCAGCAGCCCGGGGGGTACTGGCTACACCTTC.